This T cell receptor (beta chain) is from a study of cytomegalovirus exposure and HLA in healthy donors. Study-wide context: Earlier, 150 million to 200 million T cells were analyzed, and around 100 million unique TCR beta sequences were found among them. Whole-study results and caveats: Being productive about 90% or about 30% of the time was typical of most TCR beta V segments in an earlier analysis. Some V segments, including TRBV6-2 and TRBV6-3, were excluded as indistinguishable.

For this clone: What it recognizes is unknown.

This CDR3 comprises 12 residues. The germline CDR1 and CDR2 sequences are SGHNT and YYREEE (reference sequence). Trimming removed 2 bases at V and 9 bases at J, with 6 bases between. With 60 Vbeta and 13 Jbeta primers, the PCR was carried out. In the original processing: About 83 million unique TCR beta chains, 9 million to 14 million shared, were counted in a later analysis. The data were produced by immunoSEQ multiplex PCR, yet TCRdb's version contains in-frame clones alone and is incomplete. Clonal size and the V and J genes are those of that table, whereas D and trimming came from the DNA. The table has about 50,000 clones, 72% seen once.

The sequence came from a woman between 45 and 65 years old in good health and CMV-seronegative. This chain joins TRBV5-4 and TRBJ1-6, with unresolved D. The sample consisted of PBMCs. The CDR3: CASSFGGSPLHF. The DNA of the CDR3 is TGTGCCAGCAGCTTCGGTGGTTCACCCCTCCACTTT.